These 10 T cell receptor beta chains originate from one sample sequenced in a study of read filtering for tumor transcriptome and immune sequencing. This library used 300 to 500 ng RNA and molecular barcoded adaptors spanning alpha/delta and beta/gamma chains. TCRdb fed the reads into MiXCR, producing one record per CDR3 protein. This table has about 48,000 distinct CDR3 sequences, roughly 19% appearing once. Specimen: a population of CD138-negative cells sorted from bone marrow. Source of these receptors: a donor at least 40 years old with multiple myeloma.

Sample share makes this clonotype medium-sized. CDR3 sequence reads: CSAIHQGLEQFF. The CDR3 bases are TGCAGTGCTATCCACCAGGGATTGGAGCAGTTCTTC. This sequence joins TRBV20-1 and TRBJ2-1; D possibly corresponds to TRBD1 (5 bases). This CDR3 contains 12 residues. V was trimmed by 4 bases and J by 10 bases, leaving 14 bases between them. Germline V lookup: CDR1 DFQATT, CDR2 SNEGSKA (reference sequence).

This clonotype has a handful of counts. This rearrangement joins TRBV12-3 or TRBV12-4 to TRBJ1-5; tentatively, D is TRBD1 (6 bases). The CDR3 sequence is 14 residues long. V was shortened by 2 bases and J by 6 bases, with 11 bases between the two germline ends. CDR3: CASSLSQGGQPQHF. As DNA, the CDR3 is TGTGCCAGCAGTTTATCACAGGGAGGTCAGCCCCAGCATTTT.

This clonotype was counted ten times or more. The V gene is TRBV19, the J gene TRBJ2-1; D is tentatively TRBD1 or TRBD2 (6 bases each). This CDR3 is built from 19 residues. Germline CDR1 LNHDA, CDR2 SQIVND (reference sequence). Trimming took off 3 bases at V and 0 bases at J, with 21 bases between the two ends. CDR3 nucleotides: TGTGCCAGTAGTATGGGGCAGAGGGGGGCGCTTAGCTCCTACAATGAGCAGTTCTTC. As protein: CASSMGQRGALSSYNEQFF.

This clonotype occurred many times. The rearrangement links TRBV30 to TRBJ2-2; D is uncertain. The CDR3 spans 14 residues. Per germline, CDR1 GTSNPN and CDR2 SVGIG (reference sequence). V was shortened by 0 bases and J by 4 bases, with 9 bases between the two germline ends. The DNA for the CDR3 is TGTGCCTGGAGTGTAAGCAGCTTCACCGGGGAGCTGTTTTTT. As protein: CAWSVSSFTGELFF. Variable domain in full (rest from reference TRBV30 and TRBJ2-2): SQTIHQWPATLVQPVGSPLSLECTVEGTSNPNLYWYRQAAGRGLQLLFYSVGIGQISSEVPQNLSASRPQDRQFILSSKKLLLSDSGFYLCAWSVSSFTGELFFGEGSRLTVL.

The table lists this clonotype with many counts. CDR3 sequence: CASSRPQGSYNEQFF. The CDR3 DNA is TGTGCCAGCAGCCGCCCCCAGGGCTCCTACAATGAGCAGTTCTTC. This chain joins TRBV7-9 and TRBJ2-1; a weak D match, TRBD1 (5 bases). V was pared by 5 bases and J by 0 bases, with 11 bases between. Germline V gives CDR1 SEHNR, CDR2 FQNEAQ (reference sequence). The CDR3 covers 15 residues. Drawing the rest from reference TRBV7-9 and TRBJ2-1, the complete variable domain is DTGVSQNPRHKITKRGQNVTFRCDPISEHNRLYWYRQTLGQGPEFLTYFQNEAQLEKSRLLSDRFSAERPKGSFSTLEIQRTEQGDSAMYLCASSRPQGSYNEQFFGPGTRLTVL.

This clonotype was detected ten times or more. The chain combines TRBV7-9 with TRBJ2-3; 9 bases line up with TRBD2. V lost 4 bases to trimming and J lost 0 bases; unmatched junction nucleotides: 5. The CDR3 runs 16 residues. Germline values: CDR1 SEHNR, CDR2 FQNEAQ (reference sequence). The CDR3 DNA reads as TGTGCCAGCAGCTCCCCTAGCGGGGTAAGCACAGATACGCAGTATTTT. Protein product: CASSSPSGVSTDTQYF.

The rearrangement links TRBV7-2 to TRBJ2-1; 9 bases align to TRBD1. Germline V gives CDR1 SGHTA, CDR2 FQGNSA. The V gene end was trimmed by 4 bases and the J gene end by 6 bases; junction bases not matched to a gene: 7. The CDR3 length is 15 residues. Here the CDR3 reads CASSSGQGRTNEQFF. The CDR3, as DNA: TGTGCCAGCAGCTCCGGACAGGGGCGAACCAATGAGCAGTTCTTC.

In this sample, this clonotype turned up many times. The V gene is TRBV20-1, the J gene TRBJ2-1; D is uncertain. Germline CDR1 reads DFQATT; CDR2 reads SNEGSKA (reference sequence). V was pared by 2 bases and J by 5 bases, with 19 bases between. This CDR3 spans 16 amino acids. The CDR3 DNA reads as TGCAGTGCTAGACTTTCTAGATGGAGAACTGACAATGAGCAGTTCTTC. Translation: CSARLSRWRTDNEQFF.

This clonotype came up a few times. This chain uses TRBV11-2 with TRBJ2-1; D possibly matches TRBD1 or TRBD2 (5 bases each). Germline V gene sequence: CDR1 SGHAT, CDR2 FQNNGV. This CDR3 has 13 residues. With 5 bases removed from V and 6 bases from J, the gap between germline ends came to 11 bases. The CDR3 region is CASSPGRSNEQFF. The CDR3 DNA reads as TGTGCCAGCAGCCCGGGACGGAGCAATGAGCAGTTCTTC.

With regard to this clonotype: An end of the junction differs from the germline gene, which may be a read error. V is TRBV20-1 and J is TRBJ2-1; D possibly matches TRBD1 or TRBD2 (5 bases each). The CDR3 covers 16 residues. Per the germline V gene, CDR1 is DFQATT and CDR2 is SNEGSKA (reference sequence). Written as DNA, the CDR3 is TGCAGTGCTGTTTTCCCGGGACGCGGAAGATTCGATGAGCTGTTCTTC. It codes for CSAVFPGRGRFDELFF.